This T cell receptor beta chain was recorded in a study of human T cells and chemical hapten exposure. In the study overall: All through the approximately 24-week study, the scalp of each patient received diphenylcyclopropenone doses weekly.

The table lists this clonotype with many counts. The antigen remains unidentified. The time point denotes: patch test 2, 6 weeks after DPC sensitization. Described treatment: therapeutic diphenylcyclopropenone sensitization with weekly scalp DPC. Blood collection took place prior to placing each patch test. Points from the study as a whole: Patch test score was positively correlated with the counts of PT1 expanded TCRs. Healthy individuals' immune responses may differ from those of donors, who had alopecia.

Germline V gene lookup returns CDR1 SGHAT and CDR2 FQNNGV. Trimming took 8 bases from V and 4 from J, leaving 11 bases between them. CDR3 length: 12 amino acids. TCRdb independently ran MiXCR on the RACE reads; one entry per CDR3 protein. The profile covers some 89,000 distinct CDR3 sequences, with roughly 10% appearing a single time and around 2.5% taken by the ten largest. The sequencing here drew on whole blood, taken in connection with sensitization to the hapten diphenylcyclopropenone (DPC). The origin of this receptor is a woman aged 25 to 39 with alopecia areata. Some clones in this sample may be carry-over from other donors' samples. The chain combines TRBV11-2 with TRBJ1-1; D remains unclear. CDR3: CASAGSFTEAFF. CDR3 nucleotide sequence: TGTGCCAGCGCAGGTTCGTTCACTGAAGCTTTCTTT.